This TCR beta chain emerged from a study (TCRdb year 2016). Library creation used RT-PCR. The instrument was an Illumina MiSeq. Using fastp at Q25 and MiXCR, TCRdb reprocessed the public reads and kept productive beta chains. Each record represents a unique CDR3 protein, reported with the most common genes and DNA among its rows. The sample table shows approximately 720,000 distinct CDR3 sequences, and 14% are seen once. 3.6% of the sample is in the top ten clones. At the junction V is shortened by 5 bases and J by 0 bases, with 11 bases in between. The germline V gene (reference sequence) sets CDR1 to DFQATT and CDR2 to SNEGSKA. Spanning cysteine to phenylalanine, the CDR3 consists of 14 amino acids. The DNA shown is the 42-base CDR3, in frame from base 1. This clonotype has more than one count but fewer than ten. Its antigen remains unidentified. Per-base quality was not reported, and no clone a single base away is much larger than it.

This receptor chain uses TRBV20-1 and TRBJ2-1, with the D segment identity uncertain. Input material: memory CD4+ T cells from blood. The sequence came from a female donor in good health, serving as a healthy control. The DNA is TGCAGTGCTCACCGGCGGAGCTCCTACAATGAGCAGTTCTTC. Protein translation: CSAHRRSSYNEQFF.